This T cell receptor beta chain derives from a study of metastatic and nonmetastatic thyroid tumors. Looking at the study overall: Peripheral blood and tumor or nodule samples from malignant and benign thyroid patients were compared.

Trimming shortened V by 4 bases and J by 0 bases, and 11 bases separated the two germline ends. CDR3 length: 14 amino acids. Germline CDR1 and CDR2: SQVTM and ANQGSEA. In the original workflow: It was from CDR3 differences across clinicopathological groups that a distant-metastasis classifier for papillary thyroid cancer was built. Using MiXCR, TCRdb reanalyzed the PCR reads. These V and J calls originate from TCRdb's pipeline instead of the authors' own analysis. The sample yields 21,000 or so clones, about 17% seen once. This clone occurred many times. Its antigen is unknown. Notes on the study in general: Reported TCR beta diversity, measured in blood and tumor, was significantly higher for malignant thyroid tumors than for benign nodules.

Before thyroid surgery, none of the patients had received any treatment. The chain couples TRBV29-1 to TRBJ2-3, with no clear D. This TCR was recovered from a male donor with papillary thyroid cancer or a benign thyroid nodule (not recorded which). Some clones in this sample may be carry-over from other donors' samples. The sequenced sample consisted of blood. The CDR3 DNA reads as TGCAGCGTTGGCATCGCAGTAAGCACAGATACGCAGTATTTT. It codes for CSVGIAVSTDTQYF.